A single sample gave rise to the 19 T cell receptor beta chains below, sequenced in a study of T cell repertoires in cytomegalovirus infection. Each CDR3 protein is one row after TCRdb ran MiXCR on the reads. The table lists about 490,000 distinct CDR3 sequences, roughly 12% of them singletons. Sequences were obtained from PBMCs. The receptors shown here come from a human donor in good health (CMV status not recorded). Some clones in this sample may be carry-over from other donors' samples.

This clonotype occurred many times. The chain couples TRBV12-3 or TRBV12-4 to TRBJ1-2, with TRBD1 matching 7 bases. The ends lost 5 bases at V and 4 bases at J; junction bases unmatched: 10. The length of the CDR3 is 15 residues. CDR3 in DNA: TGTGCCAGCAGTCCCCTTCAGGGGGTGGGCTATGGCTACACCTTC. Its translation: CASSPLQGVGYGYTF.

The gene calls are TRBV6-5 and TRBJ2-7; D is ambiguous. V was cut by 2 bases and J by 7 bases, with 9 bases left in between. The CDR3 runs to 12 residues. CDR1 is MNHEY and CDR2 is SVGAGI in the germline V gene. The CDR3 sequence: CASSYLPGEQYF. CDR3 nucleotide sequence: TGTGCCAGCAGTTACCTACCAGGAGAGCAGTACTTC.

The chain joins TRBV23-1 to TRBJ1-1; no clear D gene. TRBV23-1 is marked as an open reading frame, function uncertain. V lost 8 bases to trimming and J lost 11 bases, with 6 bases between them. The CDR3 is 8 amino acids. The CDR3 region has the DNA TGCGCCAGCCGAAGGGCTTTCTTT. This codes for CASRRAFF.

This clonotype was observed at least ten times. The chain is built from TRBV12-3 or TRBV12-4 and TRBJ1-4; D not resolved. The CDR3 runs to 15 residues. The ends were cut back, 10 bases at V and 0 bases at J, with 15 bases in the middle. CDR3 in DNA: TGTGCCACTAGAGGGAGGTTAACAACTAATGAAAAACTGTTTTTT. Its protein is CATRGRLTTNEKLFF.

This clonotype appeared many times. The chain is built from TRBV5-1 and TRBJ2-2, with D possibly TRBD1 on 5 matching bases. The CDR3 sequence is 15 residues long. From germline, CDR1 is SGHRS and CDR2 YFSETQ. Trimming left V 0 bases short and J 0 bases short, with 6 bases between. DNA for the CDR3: TGCGCCAGCAGCTTGGAAGGGGCGAACACCGGGGAGCTGTTTTTT. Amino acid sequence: CASSLEGANTGELFF. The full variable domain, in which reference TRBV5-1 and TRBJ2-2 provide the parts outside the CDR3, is KAGVTQTPRYLIKTRGQQVTLSCSPISGHRSVSWYQQTPGQGLQFLFEYFSETQRNKGNFPGRFSGRQFSNSRSEMNVSTLELGDSALYLCASSLEGANTGELFFGEGSRLTVL.

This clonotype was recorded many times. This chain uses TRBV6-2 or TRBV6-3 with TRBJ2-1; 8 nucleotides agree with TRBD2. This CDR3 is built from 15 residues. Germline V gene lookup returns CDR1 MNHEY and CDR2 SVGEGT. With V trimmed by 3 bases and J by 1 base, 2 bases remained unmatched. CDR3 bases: TGTGCCAGCAGTTATTCGGGGGGGTCCTACAATGAGCAGTTCTTC. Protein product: CASSYSGGSYNEQFF.

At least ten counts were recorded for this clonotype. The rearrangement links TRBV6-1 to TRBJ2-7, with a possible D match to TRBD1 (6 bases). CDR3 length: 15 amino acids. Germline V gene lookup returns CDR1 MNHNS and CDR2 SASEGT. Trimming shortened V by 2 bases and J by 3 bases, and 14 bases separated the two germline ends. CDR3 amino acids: CASSEYGRGYYEQYF. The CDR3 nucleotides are TGTGCCAGCAGTGAATATGGCAGGGGATACTACGAGCAGTACTTC.

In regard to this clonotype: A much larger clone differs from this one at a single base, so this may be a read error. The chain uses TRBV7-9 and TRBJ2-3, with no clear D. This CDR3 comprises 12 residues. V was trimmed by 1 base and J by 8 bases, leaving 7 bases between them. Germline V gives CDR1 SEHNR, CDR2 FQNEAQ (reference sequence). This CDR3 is CASSLEGSTQYF. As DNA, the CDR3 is TGTGCCAGCAGCTTAGAAGGGTCTACGCAGTATTTT. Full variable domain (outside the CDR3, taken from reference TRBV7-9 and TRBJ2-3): DTGVSQNPRHKITKRGQNVTFRCDPISEHNRLYWYRQTLGQGPEFLTYFQNEAQLEKSRLLSDRFSAERPKGSFSTLEIQRTEQGDSAMYLCASSLEGSTQYFGPGTRLTVL.

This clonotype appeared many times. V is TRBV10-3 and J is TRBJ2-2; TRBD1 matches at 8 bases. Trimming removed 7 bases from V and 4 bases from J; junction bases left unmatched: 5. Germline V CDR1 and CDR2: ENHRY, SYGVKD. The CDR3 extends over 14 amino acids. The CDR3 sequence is CAITATGVTGELFF. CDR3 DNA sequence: TGTGCCATCACCGCGACAGGGGTCACCGGGGAGCTGTTTTTT.

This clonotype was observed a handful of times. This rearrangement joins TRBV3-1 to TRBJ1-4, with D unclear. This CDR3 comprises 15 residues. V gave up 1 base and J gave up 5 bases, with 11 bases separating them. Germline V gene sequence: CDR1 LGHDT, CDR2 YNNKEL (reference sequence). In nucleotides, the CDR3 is TGTGCCAGCAGCCAAGGGGAGTTCTTAAATGAAAAACTGTTTTTT. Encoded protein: CASSQGEFLNEKLFF.

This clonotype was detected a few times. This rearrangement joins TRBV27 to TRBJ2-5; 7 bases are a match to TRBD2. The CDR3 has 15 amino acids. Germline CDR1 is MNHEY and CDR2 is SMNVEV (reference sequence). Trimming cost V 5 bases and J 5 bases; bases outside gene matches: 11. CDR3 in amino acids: CASSALALDGETQYF. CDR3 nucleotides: TGTGCCAGCAGTGCACTAGCGTTGGATGGGGAGACCCAGTACTTC.

CDR3 sequence reads: CASSQESGGTGELFF. The CDR3 bases are TGTGCCAGCAGCCAAGAAAGCGGCGGGACCGGGGAGCTGTTTTTT. The chain links TRBV4-2 to TRBJ2-2; D might be TRBD2 (5 bases). V gave up 0 bases and J gave up 5 bases, with 10 bases separating them. The CDR3 totals 15 residues. From germline, CDR1 is LGHNA and CDR2 YNFKEQ.

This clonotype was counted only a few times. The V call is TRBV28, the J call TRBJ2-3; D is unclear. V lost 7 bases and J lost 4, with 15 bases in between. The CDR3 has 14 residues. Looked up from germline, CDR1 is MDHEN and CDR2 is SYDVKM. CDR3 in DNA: TGTGCCAGCACCGACCCCGCAGTTTCAGATACGCAGTATTTT. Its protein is CASTDPAVSDTQYF. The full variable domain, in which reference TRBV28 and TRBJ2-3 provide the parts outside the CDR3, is DVKVTQSSRYLVKRTGEKVFLECVQDMDHENMFWYRQDPGLGLRLIYFSYDVKMKEKGDIPEGYSVSREKKERFSLILESASTNQTSMYLCASTDPAVSDTQYFGPGTRLTVL.

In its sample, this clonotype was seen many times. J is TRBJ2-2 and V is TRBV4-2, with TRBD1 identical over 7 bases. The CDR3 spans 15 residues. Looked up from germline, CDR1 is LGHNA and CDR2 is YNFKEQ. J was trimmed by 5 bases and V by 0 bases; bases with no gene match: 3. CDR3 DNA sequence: TGTGCCAGCAGCCAAGATGACAGGGATACCGGGGAGCTGTTTTTT. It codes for CASSQDDRDTGELFF.

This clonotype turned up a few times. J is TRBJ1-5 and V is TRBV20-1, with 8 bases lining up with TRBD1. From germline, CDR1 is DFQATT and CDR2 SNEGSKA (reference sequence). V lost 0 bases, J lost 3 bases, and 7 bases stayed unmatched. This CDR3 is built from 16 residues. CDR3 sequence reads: CSARDRGRGPNQPQHF. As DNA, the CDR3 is TGCAGTGCTAGAGATCGGGGCAGGGGGCCCAATCAGCCCCAGCATTTT.

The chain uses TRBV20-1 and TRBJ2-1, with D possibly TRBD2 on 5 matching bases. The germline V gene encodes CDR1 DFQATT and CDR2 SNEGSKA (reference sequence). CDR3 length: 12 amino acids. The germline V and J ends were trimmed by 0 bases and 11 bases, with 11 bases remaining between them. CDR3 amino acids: CSARDPAGQQFF. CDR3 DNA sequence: TGCAGTGCTAGAGATCCGGCGGGCCAGCAGTTCTTC.

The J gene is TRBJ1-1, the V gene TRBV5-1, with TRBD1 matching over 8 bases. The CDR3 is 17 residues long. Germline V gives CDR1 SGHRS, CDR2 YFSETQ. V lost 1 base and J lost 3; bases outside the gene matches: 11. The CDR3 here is CASSLRAGGMWDTEAFF. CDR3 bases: TGCGCCAGCAGCTTGAGGGCAGGGGGCATGTGGGACACTGAAGCTTTCTTT. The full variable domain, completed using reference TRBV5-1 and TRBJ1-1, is KAGVTQTPRYLIKTRGQQVTLSCSPISGHRSVSWYQQTPGQGLQFLFEYFSETQRNKGNFPGRFSGRQFSNSRSEMNVSTLELGDSALYLCASSLRAGGMWDTEAFFGQGTRLTVV.

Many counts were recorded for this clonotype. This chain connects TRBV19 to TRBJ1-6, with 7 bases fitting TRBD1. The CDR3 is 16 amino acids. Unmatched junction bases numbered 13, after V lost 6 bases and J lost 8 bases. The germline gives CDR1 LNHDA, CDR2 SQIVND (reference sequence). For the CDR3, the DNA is TGTGCCAGTAGCGATCAAGAGGGGGCGCCGTATTCACCCCTCCACTTT. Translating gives CASSDQEGAPYSPLHF.

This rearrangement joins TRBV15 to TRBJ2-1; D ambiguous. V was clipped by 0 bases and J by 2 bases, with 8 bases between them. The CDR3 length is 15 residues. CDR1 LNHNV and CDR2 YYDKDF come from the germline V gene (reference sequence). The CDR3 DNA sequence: TGTGCCACCAGCAGAGATCTCGAGACCTACAATGAGCAGTTCTTC. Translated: CATSRDLETYNEQFF.